This paragraph covers one TCR beta chain sequence. The antigen remains undetermined. These data are taken from a study of T-cell memory formation after mild COVID-19. Study background: Largely, TCR clusters stayed within a single donor.

TCRdb reanalysed the 5' RACE reads using MiXCR and keeps one entry per CDR3 protein. Here the sample spans under 400,000 distinct CDR3 sequences, around 21% being singletons. Losses at the gene ends were 5 bases for V and 3 bases for J; bases not matched to a gene: 3. This CDR3 region has 15 residues. Study-level findings and limits: SARS-CoV-2 specificity was not confirmed for second-wave clones peaking on day 37. Contracting clones from day 15 to 85 showed balanced CD4/CD8; later expanders favored CD4+. In pre-infection memory, a portion of responding clones appeared, which suggested that cross-reactive memory joined.

Sequenced material: PBMCs or a T cell subset sorted from them (not recorded which). The chain links TRBV12-3 or TRBV12-4 to TRBJ1-6, with TRBD1 matching 8 bases. The clonotype was recovered from an adult woman who had mild COVID-19 (a few samples of this study predate the infection). Cell type and time point are not known. CDR3 bases: TGTGCCAGCAGTCTCGGACAGGGCTATAATTCACCCCTCCACTTT. Translation gives CASSLGQGYNSPLHF.